This is a list of T cell receptor beta chains from one sample in a study of cytomegalovirus exposure and HLA in healthy donors. Repertoires were generated with immunoSEQ multiplex PCR, while TCRdb's copy carries only in-frame clones and drops some. The sample includes about 120,000 clones, around 87% of them seen just once. Material: PBMCs. The receptor set was obtained from a man in his forties or fifties in good health and CMV-seronegative. CDR3s include the opening cysteine and the closing phenylalanine or tryptophan. Each record gives: D gene, J gene, clone size, V gene, CDR3 protein, CDR3 DNA. The D gene is left open where the match is weak. The size field is filled for only some rows; it gives once, few, many or a size class.

>-|TRBJ1-4|few|TRBV6-5
CASSYSTGDNEKLFF
TGTGCCAGCAGTTACTCGACAGGAGATAATGAAAAACTGTTTTTT
>TRBD1|TRBJ1-2|-|TRBV29-1
CSVPGQGSYGYTF
TGCAGCGTGCCGGGACAGGGAAGTTATGGCTACACCTTC
>TRBD2|TRBJ2-5|few|TRBV4-2
CASSQVVGTSGLGQYF
TGTGCCAGCAGCCAAGTTGTGGGGACTAGCGGGCTCGGGCAGTACTTC
>-|TRBJ1-2|-|TRBV5-4
CASSLWANRPNYGYTF
TGTGCCAGCAGCTTGTGGGCGAACCGACCTAACTATGGCTACACCTTC
>-|TRBJ1-5|-|TRBV18
CASSPGVGQPQHF
TGTGCCAGCTCCCCGGGTGTTGGTCAGCCCCAGCATTTT
>TRBD1|TRBJ2-3|once|TRBV10-3
CAIGPSRGLGDTQYF
TGTGCCATCGGCCCCTCCAGGGGGCTTGGAGATACGCAGTATTTT
>TRBD1|TRBJ1-4|-|TRBV2
CASSTDRRSEKLFF
TGTGCCAGCAGCACGGACAGGAGGAGTGAAAAACTGTTTTTT
>-|TRBJ1-2|-|TRBV6-5
CASSYYRGQRNYGYTF
TGTGCCAGCAGTTACTACCGAGGACAGCGTAACTATGGCTACACCTTC
>-|TRBJ2-7|-|TRBV5-4
CASSRPGEQYF
TGTGCCAGCAGCCGCCCGGGCGAGCAGTACTTC
>-|TRBJ1-4|-|TRBV14
CASSRLATNEKLFF
TGTGCCAGCAGCCGTCTTGCAACTAATGAAAAACTGTTTTTT
>-|TRBJ1-1|-|TRBV4-2
CASRILQVGNTEAFF
TGTGCCAGCAGAATATTACAGGTGGGGAACACTGAAGCTTTCTTT
>TRBD1|TRBJ1-5|-|TRBV28
CASRWFAGTDQLQPQHF
TGTGCCAGCAGGTGGTTCGCCGGGACAGACCAATTACAGCCCCAGCATTTT
>-|TRBJ1-1|-|TRBV7-9
CASSPSSMNTEAFF
TGTGCCAGCAGCCCCTCTAGTATGAACACTGAAGCTTTCTTT
>-|TRBJ1-1|-|TRBV5-1
CASSLAGEGSTEAFF
TGCGCCAGCAGCTTGGCGGGGGAGGGCAGCACTGAAGCTTTCTTT
>-|TRBJ1-3|-|TRBV5-6
CASSPGGGNTIYF
TGTGCCAGCAGCCCGGGGGGAGGAAACACCATATATTTT
>TRBD1|TRBJ1-1|-|TRBV5-1
CASSLEGQGLTEAFF
TGCGCCAGCAGCTTGGAAGGACAGGGCCTCACTGAAGCTTTCTTT
>-|TRBJ1-2|-|TRBV28
CASWSFAYGYTF
TGTGCCAGCTGGAGTTTTGCGTATGGCTACACCTTC
>-|TRBJ1-4|once|TRBV7-2
CASRMGRYNEKLFF
TGTGCCAGCAGGATGGGGAGGTACAATGAAAAACTGTTTTTT
>-|TRBJ2-2|-|TRBV7-9
CASSFLQGITGELFF
TGTGCCAGCAGCTTTCTACAGGGCATAACCGGGGAGCTGTTTTTT
>-|TRBJ1-2|-|TRBV5-6
CASSSPQGGALAGYTF
TGTGCCAGCAGCTCTCCACAGGGCGGCGCATTAGCTGGCTACACCTTC
>TRBD2|TRBJ2-3|-|TRBV5-1
CASSLAGASTDTQYF
TGCGCCAGCAGCTTAGCGGGGGCCAGCACAGATACGCAGTATTTT
>-|TRBJ1-3|once|TRBV13
CASSFHKGEESIYF
TGTGCCAGCAGCTTTCATAAAGGGGAGGAGAGTATATATTTT
>-|TRBJ1-2|-|TRBV25-1
CASSESGGYGYTF
TGTGCCAGCAGTGAATCGGGGGGGTATGGCTACACCTTC
>-|TRBJ1-1|-|TRBV25-1
CASAVGSTEAFF
TGTGCCAGCGCGGTAGGTTCCACTGAAGCTTTCTTT
>-|TRBJ2-7|-|TRBV1
CTSSQTGRQSSYEQYF
TGCACCAGCAGCCAAACAGGCCGACAAAGCTCCTACGAGCAGTACTTC
>-|TRBJ1-2|few|TRBV28
CATLGSRDINYGYTF
TGTGCCACCCTCGGTAGCAGGGATATTAACTATGGCTACACCTTC
>-|TRBJ2-7|-|TRBV4-1
CASSPTFSRAQQYF
TGCGCCAGCAGCCCTACCTTCAGCAGGGCCCAGCAGTACTTC
>-|TRBJ1-2|-|TRBV28
CASSRGSSNYGYTF
TGTGCCAGCAGTAGAGGGTCGTCTAACTATGGCTACACCTTC
>-|TRBJ2-7|-|TRBV5-1
CASSLGGEAYEQYF
TGCGCCAGCAGCCTAGGTGGAGAAGCCTACGAGCAGTACTTC
>-|TRBJ2-7|once|TRBV7-9
CASSLYSLEQYF
TGTGCCAGCAGCTTATATAGTCTCGAGCAGTACTTC
>TRBD1|TRBJ2-4|-|TRBV27
CASSLDRDRSIQYF
TGTGCCAGCAGCCTAGACCGGGACAGGAGCATTCAGTACTTC
>TRBD1|TRBJ2-1|-|TRBV5-1
CASIGTGYNEQFF
TGCGCCAGCATTGGGACAGGGTACAATGAGCAGTTCTTC
>TRBD2|TRBJ2-1|-|TRBV7-8
CASSKNGVPGGDEQFF
TGTGCCAGCAGCAAGAACGGGGTGCCGGGGGGTGATGAGCAGTTCTTC
>TRBD1|TRBJ1-1|-|TRBV7-9
CASSLGQGSTNTEAFF
TGTGCCAGCAGCTTAGGACAGGGGAGCACGAACACTGAAGCTTTCTTT
>-|TRBJ2-1|-|TRBV7-6
CASSWTASAYNEQFF
TGTGCCAGCAGCTGGACAGCATCGGCCTACAATGAGCAGTTCTTC
>TRBD2|TRBJ2-5|once|TRBV2
CASSVTSGGAEETQYF
TGTGCCAGCAGTGTCACGAGCGGGGGGGCCGAAGAGACCCAGTACTTC
>TRBD1|TRBJ2-7|-|TRBV29-1
CSVEVGQGTYEQYF
TGCAGCGTTGAAGTAGGACAGGGTACCTACGAGCAGTACTTC
>TRBD1|TRBJ2-7|-|TRBV18
CASSLLGTGYNEQYF
TGTGCCAGCTCCCTACTTGGGACAGGGTACAACGAGCAGTACTTC
>TRBD1|TRBJ2-7|-|TRBV5-1
CASSPGTGYHEQYF
TGCGCCAGCAGCCCCGGGACAGGGTACCACGAGCAGTACTTC
>TRBD1|TRBJ1-1|-|TRBV28
CASSHGTANTEAFF
TGTGCCAGCAGCCATGGGACAGCGAACACTGAAGCTTTCTTT
>TRBD1|TRBJ1-2|-|TRBV6-5
CASSPSGGPYGYTF
TGTGCCAGCAGTCCTTCAGGGGGACCCTATGGCTACACCTTC
>TRBD2|TRBJ2-7|few|TRBV5-1
CASRGTSGGNMLHEQYF
TGCGCCAGCAGGGGAACTAGCGGGGGAAATATGCTACACGAGCAGTACTTC
>TRBD2|TRBJ2-1|-|TRBV7-2
CASSLVGGGVGNEQFF
TGTGCCAGCAGCTTAGTTGGCGGGGGGGTTGGGAATGAGCAGTTCTTC
>-|TRBJ1-2|-|TRBV30
CAWIQDGGGYTF
TGTGCCTGGATACAGGACGGGGGGGGCTACACCTTC
>-|TRBJ1-2|once|TRBV29-1
CSVESPSDYGYTF
TGCAGCGTTGAAAGCCCCTCGGACTATGGCTACACCTTC
>-|TRBJ2-4|-|TRBV6-1
CASSVAGSKNIQYF
TGTGCCAGCAGTGTGGCCGGGAGCAAAAACATTCAGTACTTC
>-|TRBJ1-1|-|TRBV28
CASSETRTGSPEAFF
TGTGCCAGTTCGGAGACCCGAACAGGGAGCCCTGAAGCTTTCTTT
>-|TRBJ1-5|-|TRBV18
CASSPGHSNQPQHF
TGTGCCAGCTCACCAGGGCATAGCAATCAGCCCCAGCATTTT
>-|TRBJ2-3|-|TRBV27
CASGWATDTQYF
TGTGCCAGCGGATGGGCGACAGATACGCAGTATTTT
>-|TRBJ2-7|-|TRBV28
CASTPEVLSSYEQYF
TGTGCCAGCACCCCTGAGGTTTTAAGCTCCTACGAGCAGTACTTC
>TRBD1|TRBJ1-3|-|TRBV7-9
CASSTLQGAGGNTIYF
TGTGCCAGCAGCACCCTACAGGGGGCGGGTGGAAACACCATATATTTT
>-|TRBJ1-1|once|TRBV9
CASSVAEGTEAFF
TGTGCCAGCAGCGTCGCGGAGGGGACTGAAGCTTTCTTT
>-|TRBJ1-6|-|TRBV18
CASSPGGPYNSPLHF
TGTGCCAGCTCACCGGGGGGACCCTATAATTCACCCCTCCACTTT
>-|TRBJ1-5|-|TRBV5-1
CASSLAGADQPQHF
TGCGCCAGCAGCTTGGCGGGTGCAGATCAGCCCCAGCATTTT
>TRBD2|TRBJ2-1|-|TRBV27
CASSWTSGGVSYTYNEQFF
TGTGCCAGCAGCTGGACTAGCGGGGGTGTCTCATACACTTACAATGAGCAGTTCTTC
>TRBD2|TRBJ2-3|-|TRBV5-1
CASSPTSGVTDTQYF
TGCGCCAGCAGCCCGACTAGCGGGGTCACAGATACGCAGTATTTT
>TRBD1|TRBJ1-1|-|TRBV6-1
CASRGQGSNTEAFF
TGTGCCAGCAGGGGACAGGGTTCGAACACTGAAGCTTTCTTT
>-|TRBJ2-5|-|TRBV29-1
CSVVGGIQETQYF
TGCAGCGTTGTCGGCGGGATCCAAGAGACCCAGTACTTC
>-|TRBJ1-1|-|TRBV18
CASSPLLSTEAFF
TGTGCCAGCTCACCCCTCCTTAGCACTGAAGCTTTCTTT
>-|TRBJ2-5|-|TRBV29-1
CSVGLQTQETQYF
TGCAGCGTTGGGTTGCAGACACAAGAGACCCAGTACTTC